The following is a T cell receptor (beta chain) sequence with its context. This clone showed up just once. Its target antigen remains unknown. The record has no base qualities; no much larger clone is one base away. The library relied on the immunoSEQ multiplex PCR assay. TCRdb obtained this table from immuneACCESS and retained in-frame rearrangements with V and J assigned. These tables miss some clones; where compared with another copy, unresolved V genes account for less than half of the shortfall, and the remainder is unexplained. Counted in this sample were around 80,000 clones; 90% to 95% of them appeared once. The top ten hold 1.1% of the sample. V and J lose 3 bases and 0 bases, and a span of 19 bases separates them. From the cysteine through the phenylalanine, the CDR3 covers 17 amino acids. Only the CDR3 DNA stays, 51 bases, in frame from base 1. CDR1 and CDR2 were assigned from the germline V gene as SGHRS and YFSETQ.

This sample was included in a study of T cell changes during pregnancy in multiple sclerosis (dated by TCRdb to the late 2010s). Looking at the study overall: The study looked at changes in the T cell repertoire across pregnancy in women with multiple sclerosis.

The V and J segments used are TRBV5-1 and TRBJ2-7, with TRBD1 as a weak D call on 8 bases. This receptor was taken from a female donor with multiple sclerosis, enrolled in a pregnancy study. Here the sequenced sample was peripheral blood, taken in the second trimester of pregnancy. CDR3 sequence: CASSWGGAGGDSYEQYF. The nucleotides read TGCGCCAGCAGCTGGGGGGGTGCAGGGGGCGACTCCTACGAGCAGTACTTC.